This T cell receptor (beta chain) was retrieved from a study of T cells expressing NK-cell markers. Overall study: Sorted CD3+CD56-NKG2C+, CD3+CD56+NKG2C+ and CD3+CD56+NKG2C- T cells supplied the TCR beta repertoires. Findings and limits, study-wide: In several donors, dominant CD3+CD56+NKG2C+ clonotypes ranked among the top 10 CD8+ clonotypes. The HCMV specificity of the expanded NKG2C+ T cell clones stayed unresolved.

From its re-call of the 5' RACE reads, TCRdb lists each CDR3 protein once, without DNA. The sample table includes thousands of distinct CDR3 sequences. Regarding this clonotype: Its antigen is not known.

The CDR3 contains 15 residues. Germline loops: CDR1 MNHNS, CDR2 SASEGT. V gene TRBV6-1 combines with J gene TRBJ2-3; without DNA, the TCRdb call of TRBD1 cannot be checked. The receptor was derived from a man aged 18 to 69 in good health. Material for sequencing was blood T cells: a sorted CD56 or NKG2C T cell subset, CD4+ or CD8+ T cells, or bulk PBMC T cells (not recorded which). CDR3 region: CASSDRGTTTDTQYF.